A selection of T cell receptor beta chains follows, all from one sample in a study of beta chain features in type 1 diabetes. Generated by immunoSEQ multiplex PCR, the TCRdb table keeps only in-frame clones and is missing some. The sample lists 330,000 or so clones; about 19% were seen once. The sample was naive CD4+ T cells from blood. These receptors all stem from a woman aged 18-35 years in good health. Both conserved end residues are part of each CDR3. Fields, in order: CDR3 length, clone size, D gene, V gene, J gene, CDR3 protein, CDR3 DNA. The D gene is left open where the match is weak. The size entry is marked missing in some rows and otherwise reads once, few, many or a size class.

14	.	.	TRBV30	TRBJ2-5	CAWSQMEDLETQYF	TGTGCCTGGAGTCAGATGGAGGACTTGGAGACCCAGTACTTC
16	.	TRBD1	TRBV5-6	TRBJ1-1	CASRRGQGAGDTEAFF	TGTGCCAGCAGAAGGGGACAGGGGGCTGGGGACACTGAAGCTTTCTTT
14	.	.	TRBV14	TRBJ2-2	CASTMTSTTGELFF	TGTGCCAGCACCATGACTAGTACCACCGGGGAGCTGTTTTTT
15	.	.	TRBV2	TRBJ1-5	CASSEVGYSNQPQHF	TGTGCCAGCAGTGAAGTCGGTTATAGCAATCAGCCCCAGCATTTT
16	.	.	TRBV4-3	TRBJ2-7	CASSQEVRGSSYEQYF	TGCGCCAGCAGCCAAGAGGTCCGAGGGTCCTCCTACGAGCAGTACTTC
18	few	TRBD1	TRBV9	TRBJ2-7	CASSVEGRGGPRAYEQYF	TGTGCCAGCAGCGTAGAAGGCCGAGGGGGCCCCCGCGCCTACGAGCAGTACTTC
13	.	.	TRBV7-2	TRBJ2-5	CASSLVDKETQYF	TGTGCCAGCAGCTTAGTTGACAAAGAGACCCAGTACTTC
13	.	TRBD1	TRBV30	TRBJ1-2	CAWRRTGNYGYTF	TGTGCCTGGAGAAGGACAGGGAACTATGGCTACACCTTC
16	few	TRBD2	TRBV30	TRBJ2-3	CAWRLAGATRTDTQYF	TGTGCCTGGAGACTAGCGGGAGCTACCCGCACAGATACGCAGTATTTT
13	.	.	TRBV9	TRBJ1-2	CASSVGAGYGYTF	TGTGCCAGCAGCGTAGGCGCAGGCTATGGCTACACCTTC
13	.	.	TRBV2	TRBJ2-5	CASSPEGGETQYF	TGTGCCAGCAGCCCGGAAGGCGGAGAGACCCAGTACTTC
12	.	.	TRBV11-3	TRBJ1-2	CASSRDIYGYTF	TGTGCCAGCAGTCGAGACATCTATGGCTACACCTTC
14	.	.	TRBV18	TRBJ1-1	CASSPWPGNTEAFF	TGTGCCAGCTCACCGTGGCCTGGGAACACTGAAGCTTTCTTT
15	few	.	TRBV19	TRBJ1-5	CASSIDRTRNQPQHF	TGTGCCAGTAGTATAGATCGGACACGAAATCAGCCCCAGCATTTT
13	.	TRBD2	TRBV7-9	TRBJ2-7	CASSSGGRDEQYF	TGTGCCAGCAGCTCGGGGGGGCGAGACGAGCAGTACTTC
13	few	.	TRBV7-9	TRBJ1-5	CASSGDGGQPQHF	TGTGCCAGCAGCGGGGACGGGGGGCAGCCCCAGCATTTT
14	few	.	TRBV29-1	TRBJ2-2	CSVEVRSNPGELFF	TGCAGCGTTGAGGTGCGATCCAATCCAGGGGAGCTGTTTTTT
16	.	TRBD2	TRBV15	TRBJ2-1	CATSRSGLAEVDEQFF	TGTGCCACCAGCAGATCTGGACTAGCGGAGGTAGATGAGCAGTTCTTC
14	.	TRBD1	TRBV5-1	TRBJ1-1	CASSPRQGVSEAFF	TGCGCCAGCAGCCCCAGACAGGGGGTCTCTGAAGCTTTCTTT
16	few	.	TRBV13	TRBJ1-2	CASSFQNRGTYGGYTF	TGTGCCAGCAGCTTCCAGAACAGAGGGACTTACGGTGGCTACACCTTC
12	few	.	TRBV2	TRBJ2-5	CARRGQGETQYF	TGTGCCAGGAGGGGCCAGGGGGAGACCCAGTACTTC
14	.	.	TRBV10-3	TRBJ2-2	CAISVSSNTGELFF	TGTGCCATCAGTGTCTCCTCGAACACCGGGGAGCTGTTTTTT
11	few	.	TRBV30	TRBJ2-7	CAWSSPYEQYF	TGTGCCTGGAGTTCCCCCTACGAGCAGTACTTC
14	few	.	TRBV5-1	TRBJ1-1	CASSSGQPDTEAFF	TGCGCCAGCAGTTCAGGACAGCCTGACACTGAAGCTTTCTTT
14	.	TRBD1	TRBV4-3	TRBJ2-7	CASSQGTGMDEQYF	TGCGCCAGCAGCCAAGGGACAGGGATGGATGAGCAGTACTTC
17	.	TRBD2	TRBV25-1	TRBJ2-3	CASSPARGAGGTDTQYF	TGTGCCAGCAGTCCCGCAAGAGGAGCGGGGGGCACAGATACGCAGTATTTT
18	few	TRBD2	TRBV4-2	TRBJ2-3	CASSQERWAGVYTDTQYF	TGTGCCAGCAGCCAAGAGAGATGGGCGGGGGTCTACACAGATACGCAGTATTTT
15	.	TRBD1	TRBV6-1	TRBJ1-2	CASTLRDSANYGYTF	TGTGCCAGCACCCTTCGGGACAGCGCTAACTATGGCTACACCTTC
15	.	TRBD1	TRBV7-6	TRBJ2-5	CASSSPGQPRETQYF	TGTGCCAGCAGCTCCCCGGGACAGCCGAGGGAGACCCAGTACTTC
12	few	.	TRBV7-2	TRBJ2-1	CASSAAGGEQFF	TGTGCCAGCAGCGCCGCCGGGGGTGAGCAGTTCTTC
15	.	.	TRBV30	TRBJ1-4	CAWLSLAEGNEKLFF	TGTGCCTGGCTCTCGCTTGCGGAGGGGAATGAAAAACTGTTTTTT
16	.	TRBD1	TRBV5-6	TRBJ1-3	CASSWGDSHSGNTIYF	TGTGCCAGCAGCTGGGGGGACAGTCACTCTGGAAACACCATATATTTT
18	few	TRBD2	TRBV25-1	TRBJ2-3	CASRPSPGTSGEADTQYF	TGTGCCAGCAGACCAAGCCCCGGGACTAGCGGGGAGGCAGATACGCAGTATTTT
16	few	TRBD2	TRBV30	TRBJ2-1	CACTYTGLAYYNEQFF	TGTGCCTGTACCTACACGGGACTAGCGTACTACAATGAGCAGTTCTTC
12	many	TRBD1	TRBV23-1	TRBJ1-2	CASGQGGDGYTF	TGCGCCAGCGGACAGGGAGGCGATGGCTACACCTTC
13	few	.	TRBV18	TRBJ2-7	CASSPPGAYEQYF	TGTGCCAGCTCACCCCCAGGGGCCTACGAGCAGTACTTC
14	.	TRBD1	TRBV19	TRBJ1-1	CASSIDRGLSEAFF	TGTGCCAGTAGTATAGACAGGGGGCTCTCTGAAGCTTTCTTT
15	.	TRBD2	TRBV5-4	TRBJ2-5	CASSLGLAAQETQYF	TGTGCCAGCAGCTTGGGACTAGCGGCTCAAGAGACCCAGTACTTC
13	few	.	TRBV7-3	TRBJ1-1	CASSFDGGTEAFF	TGTGCCAGCAGCTTTGACGGGGGCACTGAAGCTTTCTTT
13	.	.	TRBV11-3	TRBJ2-2	CASSPPNTGELFF	TGTGCCAGCAGCCCCCCTAACACCGGGGAGCTGTTTTTT
13	few	.	TRBV5-6	TRBJ2-2	CASSLTGTGELFF	TGTGCCAGCAGCTTGACAGGGACCGGGGAGCTGTTTTTT
14	few	TRBD1	TRBV7-9	TRBJ2-4	CASSLSRTGDIQYF	TGTGCCAGCAGCTTATCCCGGACAGGGGACATTCAGTACTTC
14	few	.	TRBV7-3	TRBJ2-3	CASSFTGGTDTQYF	TGTGCCAGCAGCTTTACAGGTGGCACAGATACGCAGTATTTT
16	few	.	TRBV4-1	TRBJ1-4	CASSRAPGHPNEKLFF	TGCGCCAGCAGCCGGGCGCCGGGACACCCTAATGAAAAACTGTTTTTT
16	few	TRBD2	TRBV7-2	TRBJ2-3	CASSLEGLAGADTQYF	TGTGCCAGCAGCTTAGAGGGACTAGCGGGAGCAGATACGCAGTATTTT
16	.	.	TRBV11-2	TRBJ1-3	CASSLYRDFSGNTIYF	TGTGCCAGCAGCCTTTACCGGGACTTCTCTGGAAACACCATATATTTT
13	.	.	TRBV7-3	TRBJ2-1	CASSLQGYNEQFF	TGTGCCAGCAGCTTACAGGGGTACAATGAGCAGTTCTTC
14	.	.	TRBV4-2	TRBJ2-7	CASSQEGRRYEQYF	TGTGCCAGCAGCCAAGAGGGCAGGAGGTACGAGCAGTACTTC
19	few	.	TRBV4-1	TRBJ1-2	CASSQDTLFETGANYGYTF	TGCGCCAGCAGCCAAGACACTCTCTTTGAGACGGGGGCTAACTATGGCTACACCTTC
14	.	TRBD2	TRBV30	TRBJ2-7	CAWTRPGRDYEQYF	TGTGCCTGGACCCGCCCGGGGAGGGACTACGAGCAGTACTTC